The 20 T cell receptor beta chains given below trace back to one sample, sequenced in a study of T cells in Graves' hyperthyroidism and ophthalmopathy. TCR beta CDR3 regions were amplified from RNA. HTBI primers were used for first-round RT-PCR of the TCR CDR3. TCRdb analysed the multiplex PCR reads with MiXCR anew, one entry per CDR3 protein. This table holds 210,000 or so distinct CDR3 sequences, 17% found once. The sequencing input was blood. The source is a man over 45 with Graves' hyperthyroidism.

This clonotype was counted at least ten times. The J gene is TRBJ2-5, the V gene TRBV6-1; no clear D gene. Germline loops: CDR1 MNHNS, CDR2 SASEGT. The CDR3 covers 15 residues. V lost 5 bases and J 1 base, leaving 14 bases between the germline ends. CDR3 protein: CASSSLGAVQETQYF. The CDR3 bases are TGTGCCAGCAGTTCGCTCGGCGCGGTCCAAGAGACCCAGTACTTC.

This clonotype was recorded many times. The V and J genes are TRBV7-3 and TRBJ2-1, with D possibly being TRBD2 (7 bases). This CDR3 is built from 13 residues. V was cut by 4 bases and J by 12 bases, with 16 bases left in between. In germline, CDR1 is SGHTA, CDR2 FQGTGA. The CDR3 region has the DNA TGTGCCAGCAGCTCCGAGGGGGGGAGGGTGCAGTTCTTC. Translating gives CASSSEGGRVQFF.

The chain employs TRBV4-3 and TRBJ2-3; no reliable D call. CDR1 and CDR2 (germline): LGHNA, YSLEER. CDR3 size: 12 residues. The germline V and J ends were trimmed by 0 bases and 4 bases, with 2 bases remaining between them. The CDR3 nucleotides are TGCGCCAGCAGCCAAGAGCCAGATACGCAGTATTTT. This encodes CASSQEPDTQYF.

In its sample, this clonotype was seen many times. The V gene is TRBV5-8, the J gene TRBJ1-2; tentative D call: TRBD1 (6 bases). The CDR3 extends over 16 amino acids. The V end was cut by 4 bases, the J end by 3 bases, with 19 bases between. CDR1 is SGHTS and CDR2 is YDEGEE in the germline V gene. The CDR3 bases are TGTGCCAGCAGCAAACCACAGGGTCGCACCGACTATGGCTACACCTTC. It encodes CASSKPQGRTDYGYTF.

This clonotype turned up a few times. V and J are TRBV28 and TRBJ2-1, with TRBD2 matching 7 bases. CDR1 and CDR2 (germline): MDHEN, SYDVKM. The CDR3 is made up of 15 amino acids. V lost 4 bases to trimming and J lost 5 bases; unmatched junction nucleotides: 8. The CDR3 is CASSWAKSGNNEQFF. The CDR3 DNA follows: TGTGCCAGCAGTTGGGCGAAAAGCGGGAACAATGAGCAGTTCTTC. The full variable domain, completed using reference TRBV28 and TRBJ2-1, is DVKVTQSSRYLVKRTGEKVFLECVQDMDHENMFWYRQDPGLGLRLIYFSYDVKMKEKGDIPEGYSVSREKKERFSLILESASTNQTSMYLCASSWAKSGNNEQFFGPGTRLTVL.

This clonotype was observed a handful of times. The V call is TRBV11-2, the J call TRBJ2-3; 9 bases fit TRBD2. J was trimmed by 4 bases and V by 1 base; bases with no gene match: 9. The CDR3 consists of 17 residues. Germline V gene data show CDR1 as SGHAT and CDR2 as FQNNGV. Written as DNA, the CDR3 is TGTGCCAGCAGCTTAGGTGCGCTAGCGGGACCCTCAGATACGCAGTATTTT. Translation: CASSLGALAGPSDTQYF.

This clonotype was counted many times. The chain combines TRBV11-2 with TRBJ2-3, with TRBD2 matching over 13 bases. This CDR3 has 16 amino acids. Per germline, CDR1 SGHAT and CDR2 FQNNGV. The trim removed 5 bases at V and 4 bases at J, leaving 6 bases unmatched. Here the CDR3 reads CASSQWTSGSPDTQYF. For the CDR3, the DNA is TGTGCCAGCAGCCAATGGACTAGCGGGAGTCCAGATACGCAGTATTTT.

This clonotype was counted between two and nine times. The gene calls are TRBV5-1 and TRBJ1-1, with TRBD1 matching over 10 bases. The CDR3 is made up of 14 amino acids. Germline V gene data show CDR1 as SGHRS and CDR2 as YFSETQ. V was clipped by 4 bases and J by 6 bases; unmatched bases: 6. Here the CDR3 reads CASSMGQGTPEAFF. In DNA, the CDR3 is TGCGCCAGCAGCATGGGACAGGGGACCCCTGAAGCTTTCTTT.

This clonotype has a count of ten or more. J is TRBJ2-1 and V is TRBV7-2; possible D gene TRBD2, 6 bases. This CDR3 spans 13 amino acids. Germline V CDR1 and CDR2: SGHTA, FQGNSA. The germline V and J ends were trimmed by 7 bases and 4 bases, with 11 bases remaining between them. The CDR3 DNA is TGTGCCAGCACCCGGGGGTCATACAATGAGCAGTTCTTC. Translated: CASTRGSYNEQFF.

This clonotype was detected a few times. The chain links TRBV5-1 to TRBJ2-3, with a tentative D call TRBD1 (6 bases). The germline V and J ends were trimmed by 4 bases and 1 base, with 10 bases remaining between them. The CDR3 runs to 14 residues. Per the germline V gene, CDR1 is SGHRS and CDR2 is YFSETQ. The CDR3 is CASSLRTGTDTQYF. The CDR3 DNA follows: TGCGCCAGCAGCCTCCGGACAGGCACAGATACGCAGTATTTT.

This clonotype has a count of ten or more. The rearrangement uses TRBV12-3 or TRBV12-4 and TRBJ1-2, with TRBD1 identical over 10 bases. The V and J ends lost 5 bases and 4 bases, in that order; junction bases with no gene match: 7. The CDR3 is made up of 15 amino acids. CDR3 amino acids: CASSIGTGEVYGYTF. The CDR3 coding sequence is TGTGCCAGCAGTATTGGGACAGGGGAAGTCTATGGCTACACCTTC.

This clonotype was counted only a few times. The chain combines TRBV5-5 with TRBJ2-7; 11 positions match TRBD2. This CDR3 is built from 15 residues. The germline V gene has CDR1 SGHKS and CDR2 YYEKEE (reference sequence). With 2 bases clipped from V and 6 bases from J, the junction kept 7 bases outside the gene matches. The CDR3 here is CASSFDMLAGGEQYF. In DNA form, the CDR3 reads TGTGCCAGCAGCTTCGATATGCTAGCGGGAGGCGAGCAGTACTTC.

The chain has TRBV5-1 and TRBJ2-7, with 11 bases identical to TRBD2. J lost 4 bases, V lost 1 base, and 1 base had no gene match. Germline CDR1 SGHRS, CDR2 YFSETQ. This CDR3 contains 14 residues. CDR3 sequence: CASSLTSGRYEQYF. The CDR3 nucleotides read TGCGCCAGCAGCTTGACTAGCGGGAGATACGAGCAGTACTTC.

This clonotype was seen at least ten times. This chain links TRBV20-1 with TRBJ2-1; no clear D. The CDR3 loop spans 13 amino acids. Per germline, CDR1 DFQATT and CDR2 SNEGSKA (reference sequence). V was pared by 6 bases and J by 1 base, with 10 bases between. The CDR3 region has the DNA TGCAGTGCCCCCCCGGGTTCCTACAATGAGCAGTTCTTC. Protein: CSAPPGSYNEQFF.

This clonotype came up once. This sequence joins TRBV10-2 and TRBJ2-2; perhaps TRBD1 as D (6 bases). The germline CDR1 and CDR2 sequences are WSHSY and SAAADI. The CDR3 is 13 residues long. Trimming shortened V by 6 bases and J by 6 bases, and 11 bases separated the two germline ends. CDR3 residues: CASRGQGPGELFF. Here the CDR3 DNA reads TGCGCCAGCAGGGGGCAGGGGCCCGGGGAGCTGTTTTTT.

There are a few counts of this clonotype. Since the CDR3 does not end with the conserved phenylalanine or tryptophan, this likely comes from a read error. The genes are TRBV18 and TRBJ1-1; tentative D call: TRBD1 (6 bases). The CDR3 is 14 residues long. Trimming removed 3 bases at V and 5 bases at J, with 13 bases between. The germline V gene has CDR1 KGHSH and CDR2 LQKENI. The CDR3 coding sequence is TGTGCCAGCTCACCGGAGGGGGGGCGGACTGAAGCTTTCCTT. This gives the protein CASSPEGGRTEAFL.

This clonotype was observed many times. V usage is TRBV24-1 and J usage is TRBJ2-7; D not certain. Germline CDR1 KGHDR, CDR2 SFDVKD. The CDR3 runs to 13 residues. Trimming stripped 1 base from V and 5 bases from J, with 8 bases between. CDR3 loop: CATSDLLSNEQYF. The CDR3 nucleotides read TGTGCCACCAGTGATTTACTTTCCAACGAGCAGTACTTC.

The chain is built from TRBV4-2 and TRBJ1-2; possibly TRBD1 for D (6 bases). The germline V and J ends were trimmed by 1 base and 7 bases, with 13 bases remaining between them. The CDR3 runs 14 residues. CDR1 is LGHNA, CDR2 YNFKEQ, per germline. The CDR3 region is CASSQVARGGGYTF. CDR3 DNA sequence: TGTGCCAGCAGCCAAGTTGCCAGGGGAGGTGGCTACACCTTC.

The chain couples TRBV6-2 or TRBV6-3 to TRBJ2-1; 8 positions agree with TRBD1. Germline CDR1 MNHEY, CDR2 SVGEGT. V dropped 0 bases and J dropped 6; count of bases not matched to a gene: 7. The length of the CDR3 is 16 residues. CDR3 nucleotide sequence: TGTGCCAGCAGTTACTCCAGGGGACAGGCGGGCAATGAGCAGTTCTTC. Amino acid sequence: CASSYSRGQAGNEQFF.

The table lists this clonotype with many counts. The V call is TRBV6-1, the J call TRBJ1-6, with D uncertain. Trimming shortened V by 1 base and J by 14 bases, and 21 bases separated the two germline ends. Germline-derived CDR1 and CDR2 are MNHNS and SASEGT. The CDR3 sequence is 16 residues long. CDR3 amino acids: CASSEGDWWMGEALHF. The CDR3, as DNA: TGTGCCAGCAGTGAAGGGGATTGGTGGATGGGTGAGGCCCTCCACTTT.